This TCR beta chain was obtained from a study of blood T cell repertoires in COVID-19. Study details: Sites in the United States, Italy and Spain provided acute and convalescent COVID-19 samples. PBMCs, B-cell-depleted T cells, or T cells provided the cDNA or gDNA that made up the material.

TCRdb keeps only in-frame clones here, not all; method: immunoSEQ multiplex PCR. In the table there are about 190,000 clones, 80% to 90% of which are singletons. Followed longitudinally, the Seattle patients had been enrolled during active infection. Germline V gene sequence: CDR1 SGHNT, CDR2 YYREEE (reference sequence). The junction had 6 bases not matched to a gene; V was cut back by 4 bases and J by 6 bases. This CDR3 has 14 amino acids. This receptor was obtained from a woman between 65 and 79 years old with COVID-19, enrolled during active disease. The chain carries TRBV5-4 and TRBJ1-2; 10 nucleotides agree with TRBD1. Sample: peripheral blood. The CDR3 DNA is TGTGCCAGCAGCCCAGACAGGGGGCGGGATGGCTACACCTTC. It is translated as CASSPDRGRDGYTF.